This T cell receptor beta chain was profiled in a study of CD4 and CD8 cells across lung adenocarcinoma regions (dated 2018 in TCRdb). About the full investigation: Intratumor heterogeneity of the T cell receptor repertoire was examined by comparing tumor centers with tumor margins.

Patients with localized lung adenocarcinoma, a subtype of non-small cell lung cancer, were used as donors. The samples were taken from the centers of localized lung adenocarcinomas. For TCR repertoire analysis, CD8+ T cells from tumor tissue were profiled apart from CD4+ T cells. About this clonotype itself: The specificity of this receptor is unknown. No much larger clone exists at a distance of one base, and base qualities are not known.

The method was PCR. TCRdb names HiSeq X Ten as the instrument used. Through fastp at Q25 and MiXCR, TCRdb rebuilt clones from the public reads, retaining in-frame beta chains. Every CDR3 protein is listed once, alongside the most common genes and DNA of its rows. The sample profile shows about 25,000 distinct CDR3 sequences; about half of them were found once. Around 50% of the sample is in the top ten clones. The V end gives up 2 bases and the J end 12 bases, leaving 10 bases in the junction not matched to a gene. CDR1 and CDR2 (MNHNS, SASEGT) derive from the germline V gene. The CDR3 has 14 amino acids, counting the end cysteine and phenylalanine. The DNA shown is the 42-base CDR3, in frame from base 1.

The source of this sequence is a male donor with lung adenocarcinoma. The CD4 and CD8 labels of this study may be unreliable. Rearrangement joined TRBV6-1 to TRBJ2-4, with 7 bases matching TRBD1. Specimen: CD8+ T cells from the center of a lung tumor. The sample's cell subset or site label is to be understood as: tumor center region. The base sequence is TGTGCCAGCAGTGAAATGACAGGGCAGGTCACTCAGTACTTC. This encodes CASSEMTGQVTQYF.